This T cell receptor (beta chain) originates from a study of blood T cell repertoires in COVID-19. Across the whole study: From T cells, B-cell-depleted T cells, or PBMCs came the material, which was cDNA or gDNA.

The data were produced by immunoSEQ multiplex PCR, yet TCRdb's version contains in-frame clones alone and is incomplete. The data show 430,000 or so clones, around nine tenths seen once. This clonotype was obtained from a woman aged 18-29 years who had been exposed to COVID-19. The sequenced sample consisted of PBMCs or T cells enriched from blood (not recorded which).

CDR3 region: CASSEGTSGADTQYF. CDR3 DNA sequence: TGTGCCAGCAGTGAAGGGACTAGCGGCGCAGATACGCAGTATTTT. This chain connects TRBV6-1 to TRBJ2-3, with 10 bases identical to TRBD2. The germline V gene encodes CDR1 MNHNS and CDR2 SASEGT. The CDR3 runs 15 residues. V trimming: 1 base; J trimming: 4 bases; junction bases outside the gene matches: 2.